This entry features one T cell receptor (beta chain) sequence. The data stem from a study of blood T cell repertoires in COVID-19. Study information: PBMCs, B-cell-depleted T cells, or T cells were the source of the cDNA or gDNA that made up the material.

Source study methods: Amplification with reference gene primers provided the estimates of nucleated cell counts. Sequenced by immunoSEQ multiplex PCR; TCRdb stores in-frame clones only, minus some. V and J calls and clone size are copied from that table; D and trimming were computed from the DNA. The sample lists just over 300,000 clones; nearly 90% were seen once. Seattle patients were enrolled while actively infected and followed longitudinally. This CDR3 is built from 15 residues. The germline V gene has CDR1 MNHEY and CDR2 SVGEGT. V lost 2 bases and J 5 bases, leaving 13 bases between the germline ends.

The sequencing input was peripheral blood. The genes are TRBV6-2 or TRBV6-3 and TRBJ2-1; TRBD1 might be the D (6 bases). The sequence was obtained from a woman aged 30 to 39 with COVID-19, enrolled during active disease. This chain's CDR3 is CASSYRWDIHNEQFF. The CDR3 DNA follows: TGTGCCAGCAGTTACCGATGGGACATCCACAATGAGCAGTTCTTC.